The clone carrying this T cell receptor beta chain was recorded at least ten times. Its antigen is still unknown. TCRdb itself ran the 5' RACE reads through MiXCR, one entry per CDR3 protein. This repertoire shows a few hundred thousand distinct CDR3 sequences, about 4% found once; its top ten account for less than 25%. The V gene lost 4 bases and the J gene lost 2 bases, with 17 bases spanning the gap. CDR3 size: 17 residues. Germline-derived CDR1 and CDR2 are SGHAT and FQNNGV. This record belongs to a study of T cells after yellow fever vaccination. Across the study: Some fractions had low cell numbers, and these were prepared with SMART-Seq v4 Ultra Low Input. General study findings and limits: Abundant contaminating clonotypes from the bulk population could appear in FACS-sorted repertoires. Primary-vaccination clones mostly resurfaced post-booster (96% CD4, around 88% CD8).

The V gene is TRBV11-2, the J gene TRBJ2-2; D gene ambiguous. The starting material was PBMCs, obtained 5 days after the yellow fever booster vaccination. The TCR comes from a man in his late teens or twenties who received the YFV17D yellow fever vaccine. CDR3 in DNA: TGTGCCAGCAGCTGGTCACCACTGGGGTTCAACACCGGGGAGCTGTTTTTT. This sequence encodes CASSWSPLGFNTGELFF.